This TCR beta chain came from a study of blood T cell repertoires in COVID-19. About the research overall: From the United States, Italy and Spain came samples of acute and convalescent COVID-19. Sample material is recorded as cDNA or gDNA derived from T cells, B-cell-depleted T cells, or PBMCs.

The ends were cut back, 0 bases at V and 9 bases at J, with 20 bases in the middle. CDR1 is SGHDT and CDR2 is YYEEEE in the germline V gene. The CDR3 loop spans 16 amino acids. The authors' processing: Estimation of nucleated cell counts relied on the amplification of reference gene primers. Only in-frame clones appear in the TCRdb table, and some are missing; sequencing was by immunoSEQ multiplex PCR. V and J calls and clone size are copied from that table; D and trimming were computed from the DNA. This table holds more than 95,000 clones, 75% to 90% found once. The clonotype was recovered from a man aged 55 to 70 with acute or convalescent COVID-19. V usage is TRBV5-6 and J usage is TRBJ2-3; tentatively, D is TRBD1 (7 bases). The sequencing sample was made of peripheral blood. CDR3: CASSLETGRRERTQYF. Written as DNA, the CDR3 is TGTGCCAGCAGCTTGGAGACAGGGAGACGGGAGAGAACGCAGTATTTT.